This T cell receptor beta chain comes out of a study of T and B cells in COVID-19 patients. Germline CDR1 is LGHNA and CDR2 is YNFKEQ. This CDR3 region has 15 residues. Trimming took 3 bases from V and 9 from J; bases not matched to a gene: 14. Multiplex PCR with BIOMED2 TRB-A/B primer pools amplified TRB rearrangements. In TCRdb, the multiplex PCR reads were re-called with MiXCR into one record per CDR3 protein. The table records approximately 15,000 distinct CDR3 sequences, more than 25% of them present only once. Blood genomic DNA input for TRB amplification was 250-500 ng. This chain joins TRBV4-2 and TRBJ2-7, with 7 nucleotides matching TRBD1. This TCR derives from a human donor who had recovered from COVID-19. The sequenced sample consisted of blood. The CDR3 DNA is TGTGCCAGCAGCCATCCCACCCCGACAGGGAGTGTGCAGTACTTC. Residues: CASSHPTPTGSVQYF.